The T cell receptor (beta chain) described here comes from a study of Graves' ophthalmopathy and Graves' hyperthyroidism. Regarding the study as a whole: The blood repertoire also included most expanded thyroid clonotypes above 0.001 frequency.

Amplification of TCR beta CDR3 regions used RNA transcripts. HTBI-primed first-round RT-PCR preceded second-round multiplex PCR. TCRdb reprocessed the multiplex PCR reads with MiXCR, giving one entry per CDR3 protein. In the table there are about 420,000 distinct CDR3 sequences, roughly 21% of which are singletons. Orbital computed tomography and thyroid ultrasound, along with TRAb, serum thyroxine and clinical symptoms, underpinned diagnosis. V lost 6 bases and J lost 4, with 16 bases in between. Per the germline V gene, CDR1 is SGHRS and CDR2 is YFSETQ. The CDR3 runs to 14 residues. Of note for this clonotype: The antigen is undetermined.

The sample consisted of peripheral blood. This TCR was sampled from a woman younger than 35 with stable Graves' hyperthyroidism. V usage is TRBV5-1 and J usage is TRBJ1-1; tentative D call: TRBD1 (5 bases). CDR3 sequence (DNA): TGCGCCAGCACAAAAGAGAGGGGAGGCACTGAAGCTTTCTTT. Residues: CASTKERGGTEAFF.